A selection of T cell receptor beta chains follows, all from one sample in a study of a mutant IDH1 vaccine in newly diagnosed glioma. Their cognate antigens are unknown. Clones were read by immunoSEQ multiplex PCR, and TCRdb kept only the in-frame ones, dropping some. Here the sample spans 45,000 to 65,000 clones, about 61% being singletons. The sequences come from peripheral blood mononuclear cells (PBMCs), collected from a glioma patient whose treatment included an IDH1 peptide vaccine. These receptors all stem from a man in his forties with glioma. Some clones in this sample may be carry-over from other donors' samples. The CDR3 runs from the conserved cysteine through the conserved F or W. The D gene is left open where the match is weak. Expanded clones get a size class; other rows say once, few or many, or leave the size out.

abundance	d_gene	v_gene	j_gene	CDR3aa	CDR3nt
.	TRBD1	TRBV2	TRBJ2-2	CASRKTGANTGELFF	TGTGCCAGCAGAAAGACAGGGGCAAACACCGGGGAGCTGTTTTTT
.	.	TRBV13	TRBJ1-2	CASSLDMSYGYTF	TGTGCCAGCAGCCTGGACATGTCCTATGGCTACACCTTC
.	.	TRBV29-1	TRBJ1-1	CSVEKGRNTEAFF	TGCAGCGTTGAAAAGGGGAGGAACACTGAAGCTTTCTTT
.	TRBD1	TRBV29-1	TRBJ1-4	CSVGQGGEKLFF	TGCAGCGTTGGACAGGGAGGTGAAAAACTGTTTTTT
.	.	TRBV2	TRBJ1-6	CASSVQGRSPLHF	TGTGCCAGCAGTGTTCAGGGAAGATCACCCCTCCACTTT
.	.	TRBV2	TRBJ1-1	CASSDSGQSLNTEAFF	TGTGCCAGCAGTGATAGTGGGCAGTCCCTGAACACTGAAGCTTTCTTT
.	TRBD1	TRBV27	TRBJ1-1	CASSLWGGQGTEAFF	TGTGCCAGCAGCCTATGGGGGGGACAGGGGACTGAAGCTTTCTTT
.	TRBD1	TRBV6-5	TRBJ1-6	CASSLARGQGSPLHF	TGTGCCAGCAGTCTTGCCAGGGGGCAGGGTTCACCCCTCCACTTT
.	.	TRBV30	TRBJ1-1	CAWRWVNTEAFF	TGTGCCTGGAGGTGGGTGAACACTGAAGCTTTCTTT
.	.	TRBV7-9	TRBJ2-5	CASSPLFRTTSQETQYF	TGTGCCAGCAGCCCACTCTTTCGGACTACATCCCAAGAGACCCAGTACTTC
few	.	TRBV5-1	TRBJ1-1	CASSSTLMNTEAFF	TGCGCCAGCAGCTCCACATTAATGAACACTGAAGCTTTCTTT
.	.	TRBV6-5	TRBJ1-5	CASSYEVHQPQHF	TGTGCCAGCAGTTACGAGGTACACCAGCCCCAGCATTTT
.	TRBD2	TRBV6-1	TRBJ2-3	CASARGRGVGDTQYF	TGTGCCAGCGCCCGCGGGCGGGGGGTGGGAGATACGCAGTATTTT
.	.	TRBV29-1	TRBJ1-3	CSVVPGTGNTIYF	TGCAGCGTTGTGCCAGGGACTGGAAACACCATATATTTT
few	.	TRBV29-1	TRBJ2-1	CSVGQAEQFF	TGCAGCGTTGGTCAGGCCGAGCAGTTCTTC
.	.	TRBV7-2	TRBJ2-7	CASSLGGISYEQYF	TGTGCCAGCAGCTTAGGGGGGATCTCCTACGAGCAGTACTTC
.	TRBD2	TRBV5-6	TRBJ2-4	CASSLLASGGNIQYF	TGTGCCAGCAGCTTGCTGGCTAGCGGGGGAAACATTCAGTACTTC
.	.	TRBV12-5	TRBJ2-3	CASGLRNTQYF	TGTGCTAGTGGTTTGCGGAATACGCAGTATTTT
.	.	TRBV18	TRBJ1-1	CASQRGLDTEAFF	TGTGCCAGCCAAAGAGGGTTGGACACTGAAGCTTTCTTT
.	.	TRBV6-5	TRBJ1-4	CASSMTGNNEKLFF	TGTGCCAGCAGCATGACGGGAAATAATGAAAAACTGTTTTTT
once	.	TRBV7-2	TRBJ2-1	CASSLVGQGAPLF	.
.	.	TRBV4-1	TRBJ1-5	CASSQTRDPQPQHF	TGCGCCAGCAGCCAGACCAGGGACCCTCAGCCCCAGCATTTT
.	.	TRBV29-1	TRBJ1-2	CSVEALTGNLGYTF	TGCAGCGTTGAAGCCCTAACAGGGAACCTCGGCTACACCTTC
.	.	TRBV18	TRBJ2-7	CASSLDVPYEQYF	TGTGCCAGCTCCCTAGACGTCCCCTACGAGCAGTACTTC
.	TRBD2	TRBV10-1	TRBJ2-1	CASSDRVAGRNEQFF	TGCGCCAGCAGTGACCGGGTAGCGGGCAGGAATGAGCAGTTCTTC
.	.	TRBV2	TRBJ2-5	CASHRDQETQYF	TGTGCCAGCCACAGGGACCAAGAGACCCAGTACTTC
.	.	TRBV9	TRBJ1-2	CASSAAGGPLGGYTF	TGTGCCAGCAGCGCCGCGGGGGGGCCCCTGGGTGGCTACACCTTC
.	TRBD2	TRBV10-3	TRBJ2-5	CAIAVSSGGHQETQYF	TGTGCCATCGCGGTCTCTAGCGGGGGACACCAAGAGACCCAGTACTTC
.	.	TRBV18	TRBJ1-2	CASSPVAANYGYTF	TGTGCCAGCTCACCAGTTGCAGCAAACTATGGCTACACCTTC
.	.	TRBV29-1	TRBJ1-1	CSATNGGRTEASF	TGCAGCGCCACGAACGGGGGTCGCACTGAAGCTTCCTTT
.	TRBD1	TRBV5-1	TRBJ1-2	CASSRTGGNYGYTF	TGCGCCAGCAGCAGGACAGGGGGCAACTATGGCTACACCTTC
.	TRBD1	TRBV6-5	TRBJ1-2	CATRTGNGYTF	TGTGCCACAAGGACAGGGAATGGCTACACCTTC
.	TRBD1	TRBV14	TRBJ1-6	CASSQTGGPPNSPLHF	TGTGCCAGCAGCCAGACAGGGGGTCCTCCAAATTCACCCCTCCACTTT
.	TRBD2	TRBV9	TRBJ2-5	CASSVRPSGGPYQETQYF	TGTGCCAGCAGCGTTCGCCCTAGCGGGGGCCCGTACCAAGAGACCCAGTACTTC
.	.	TRBV5-1	TRBJ1-4	CASSQGPGNEKLFF	TGCGCCAGCAGCCAGGGGCCAGGGAATGAAAAACTGTTTTTT
.	.	TRBV7-9	TRBJ2-3	CASSLNADTQYF	TGTGCCAGCAGCTTAAATGCAGATACGCAGTATTTT
once	TRBD2	TRBV5-1	TRBJ2-7	CASRAPGLAGYEQYF	TGCGCCAGCAGAGCCCCCGGGCTAGCGGGCTACGAGCAGTACTTC
.	TRBD1	TRBV27	TRBJ2-7	CASAPRTGASSSYEQYF	TGTGCCAGCGCCCCCCGGACAGGGGCTAGCAGCTCCTACGAGCAGTACTTC
few	.	TRBV5-1	TRBJ1-2	CASSTDIDYGYTF	TGCGCCAGCAGCACGGACATAGACTATGGCTACACCTTC
.	.	TRBV5-1	TRBJ1-2	CASSSGDHYGYTF	TGCGCCAGCAGCTCAGGGGACCACTATGGCTACACCTTC
.	TRBD2	TRBV7-2	TRBJ2-4	CASSLAETSAKNIQYF	TGTGCCAGCAGCTTAGCCGAGACTAGCGCCAAAAACATTCAGTACTTC